The 27 T cell receptor beta chains below were found in one sample sequenced in a study of blood T cell repertoires in COVID-19 (TCRdb year 2020). To prepare the library, the immunoSEQ multiplex PCR assay was applied. TCRdb retrieved this table from immuneACCESS and kept in-frame rearrangements only. Not all clones are present; in checked studies, unresolved V genes account for under half, and no reason is known for the remainder. The sample yields roughly 120,000 clones; 85% were counted once. Roughly 11% of the sample goes to the ten largest clones. The sequenced sample consisted of peripheral blood. The source of these receptors is an older man with acute or convalescent COVID-19.

The chain couples TRBV9 to TRBJ1-6; 9 bases agree with TRBD1. Germline values: CDR1 SGDLS, CDR2 YYNGEE. V was pared by 7 bases and J by 4 bases, with 6 bases of the junction left unmatched. This CDR3 has 15 residues. The CDR3 is CASSGTGLYNSPLHF. In nucleotides, the CDR3 is TGTGCCAGCTCCGGGACAGGGTTGTATAATTCACCCCTCCACTTT.

The V and J genes are TRBV5-1 and TRBJ2-1; weak D call: TRBD2 (6 bases). The CDR3 consists of 16 residues. Trimming left V 4 bases short and J 3 bases short, with 17 bases between. Germline CDR1 reads SGHRS; CDR2 reads YFSETQ. CDR3 nucleotide sequence: TGCGCCAGCAGCGCCCTGGGAAAGGAGGGCTACAATGAGCAGTTCTTC. The encoded protein is CASSALGKEGYNEQFF. Full variable domain (missing parts from reference TRBV5-1 and TRBJ2-1): KAGVTQTPRYLIKTRGQQVTLSCSPISGHRSVSWYQQTPGQGLQFLFEYFSETQRNKGNFPGRFSGRQFSNSRSEMNVSTLELGDSALYLCASSALGKEGYNEQFFGPGTRLTVL.

V and J are TRBV6-6 and TRBJ2-1, with a weak D call TRBD2 (6 bases). CDR3 length equals 12 residues. In germline, CDR1 is MNHNY, CDR2 SVGAGI (reference sequence). V lost 6 bases and J lost 8, with 11 bases in between. CDR3 DNA sequence: TGTGCCAGCAGCCAACTAGCAGATGAGCAGTTCTTC. The encoded protein is CASSQLADEQFF.

The chain combines TRBV30 with TRBJ2-7; D not certain. V lost 5 bases to trimming and J lost 6 bases, with 11 bases between them. The germline CDR1 and CDR2 sequences are GTSNPN and SVGIG (reference sequence). The CDR3 contains 11 residues. CDR3 nucleotides: TGTGCCTGGTCCATAGCAGTCGAGCAGTACTTC. Translation gives CAWSIAVEQYF.

The V call is TRBV25-1, the J call TRBJ2-5; weak D call: TRBD2 (6 bases). V was trimmed by 3 bases and J by 6 bases, leaving 11 bases between them. Per the germline V gene, CDR1 is MGHDK and CDR2 is SYGVNS. The length of the CDR3 is 13 residues. The CDR3 region has the DNA TGTGCCAGCAGTGAGGAGGGGACGAAGACCCAGTACTTC. Amino acids: CASSEEGTKTQYF.

The gene calls are TRBV3-1 (or the pseudogene TRBV3-2) and TRBJ2-3, with TRBD2 identical over 10 bases. V gave up 5 bases and J gave up 3 bases; unmatched junction bases: 8. The CDR3 runs to 16 residues. Germline V gene lookup returns CDR1 LGHDT and CDR2 YNNKEL (reference sequence). The CDR3 region is CASSALAGALTDTQYF. The CDR3 region has the DNA TGTGCCAGCAGCGCTCTAGCGGGAGCTCTGACAGATACGCAGTATTTT.

This chain connects TRBV2 to TRBJ2-6, with D perhaps TRBD1 (5 bases). CDR3 length: 15 residues. V lost 5 bases to trimming and J lost 0 bases, with 8 bases between them. Per germline, CDR1 SNHLY and CDR2 FYNNEI. The CDR3 DNA follows: TGTGCCAGCAGTCGACAGAGCTCTGGGGCCAACGTCCTGACTTTC. Translated: CASSRQSSGANVLTF.

This chain links TRBV27 with TRBJ2-7; a possible D gene is TRBD2 (5 bases). V gave up 6 bases and J gave up 3 bases, with 15 bases separating them. The V gene's germline CDR1 is MNHEY and CDR2 SMNVEV (reference sequence). The CDR3 length is 14 residues. In DNA, the CDR3 is TGTGCCAGCAGAACTTTCGGGAACCACTACGAGCAGTACTTC. Residues: CASRTFGNHYEQYF.

The gene calls are TRBV7-8 and TRBJ2-7, with 7 bases identical to TRBD1. The CDR3 is 14 amino acids. V shed 3 bases and J 1 base; nucleotides not matched to a gene: 3. The germline V gene encodes CDR1 SGHVS and CDR2 FQNEAQ. The CDR3 bases are TGTGCCAGCAGCTTCCGGGACAGTTCCTACGAGCAGTACTTC. It yields the protein CASSFRDSSYEQYF.

The J gene is TRBJ2-1, the V gene TRBV7-8, with TRBD1 matching over 9 bases. There are 13 residues in the CDR3. CDR1 is SGHVS and CDR2 is FQNEAQ in the germline V gene. V gave up 8 bases and J gave up 6 bases; unmatched junction bases: 5. CDR3 DNA: TGTGCCAGCCGGGACAGGGACATCAATGAGCAGTTCTTC. Encoded protein: CASRDRDINEQFF. Full variable domain (rest looked up from reference TRBV7-8 and TRBJ2-1): GAGVSQSPRYKVAKRGQDVALRCDPISGHVSLFWYQQALGQGPEFLTYFQNEAQLDKSGLPSDRFFAERPEGSVSTLKIQRTQQEDSAVYLCASRDRDINEQFFGPGTRLTVL.

The chain recombines TRBV7-9 with TRBJ1-6; 10 bases match TRBD1. J was trimmed by 7 bases and V by 5 bases; bases with no gene match: 5. CDR1 and CDR2 (germline): SEHNR, FQNEAQ (reference sequence). The CDR3 runs to 15 residues. As DNA, the CDR3 is TGTGCCAGCAGCCCTAGACAGGGGGCGAATTCACCCCTCCACTTT. Protein product: CASSPRQGANSPLHF.

This clone was picked up one time. This chain connects TRBV21-1 to TRBJ2-7; TRBD2, the table's D call, lacks a check against the DNA. TRBV21-1 is tagged as a pseudogene. This CDR3 has 19 amino acids. For the CDR3, the DNA is TGTGCCAGCAGCAGATATCGGACTAGCGGGAGATACCCCCCCTACGAGCAGTACTTC. It is translated as CASSRYRTSGRYPPYEQYF.

This clone has more than one count but fewer than ten. V and J are TRBV20-1 and TRBJ1-2; D gene ambiguous. With 3 bases removed from V and 4 bases from J, the gap between germline ends came to 6 bases. CDR3 length equals 11 residues. Germline CDR1 and CDR2: DFQATT and SNEGSKA (reference sequence). CDR3 amino acids: CSARTGYGYTF. In nucleotides, the CDR3 is TGCAGTGCTAGGACTGGCTATGGCTACACCTTC.

This clone appeared a few times. The genes are TRBV10-2 and TRBJ2-1; no clear D gene. V lost 8 bases and J 6 bases, leaving 11 bases between the germline ends. CDR1 and CDR2 (germline): WSHSY, SAAADI. The CDR3 length is 12 residues. CDR3 sequence: CASCKLGNEQFF. CDR3 bases: TGCGCCAGCTGCAAGCTTGGCAATGAGCAGTTCTTC.

The chain couples TRBV6-6 to TRBJ1-1; D is unresolved. Germline V CDR1 and CDR2: MNHNY, SVGAGI (reference sequence). Trimming took off 2 bases at V and 0 bases at J, with 7 bases between the two ends. The CDR3 has 14 residues. The CDR3 sequence is CASSYQELNTEAFF. CDR3 coding DNA: TGTGCCAGCAGTTACCAGGAATTGAACACTGAAGCTTTCTTT.

The chain recombines TRBV5-1 with TRBJ2-2; D unresolved. Trimming removed 0 bases at V and 0 bases at J, with 6 bases between. Germline values: CDR1 SGHRS, CDR2 YFSETQ. The CDR3 extends over 15 amino acids. Here the CDR3 DNA reads TGCGCCAGCAGCTTGGGGCACCCGAACACCGGGGAGCTGTTTTTT. Its protein is CASSLGHPNTGELFF.

The chain couples TRBV18 to TRBJ1-3; D unclear. Germline CDR1 and CDR2: KGHSH and LQKENI. The germline V and J ends were trimmed by 4 bases and 0 bases, with 10 bases remaining between them. CDR3 length: 15 amino acids. CDR3 sequence reads: CASSRTVLSGNTIYF. In DNA form, the CDR3 reads TGTGCCAGCTCACGCACAGTTCTCTCTGGAAACACCATATATTTT. The whole variable domain, remainder taken from reference TRBV18 and TRBJ1-3, is NAGVMQNPRHLVRRRGQEARLRCSPMKGHSHVYWYRQLPEEGLKFMVYLQKENIIDESGMPKERFSAEFPKEGPSILRIQQVVRGDSAAYFCASSRTVLSGNTIYFGEGSWLTVV.

This chain joins TRBV27 and TRBJ1-1; D possibly corresponds to TRBD1 (6 bases). Between the trimmed V and J ends, which lost 1 base and 5 bases, there was a span of 11 bases. CDR1 and CDR2 (germline): MNHEY, SMNVEV (reference sequence). The CDR3 contains 14 residues. This CDR3 is CASSLYEGGTEAFF. CDR3 sequence (DNA): TGTGCCAGCAGTTTATATGAGGGGGGGACTGAAGCTTTCTTT.

The chain uses TRBV12-2 and TRBJ1-5; the listed D gene, TRBD1, was not tested against the DNA. TRBV12-2 is classified as a pseudogene. The CDR3 loop spans 14 amino acids. The CDR3 sequence: CASRLGQVYQPQHF. CDR3 bases: TGTGCAAGTCGCCTTGGACAGGTCTATCAGCCCCAGCATTTT.

V gene TRBV28 combines with J gene TRBJ2-7, with TRBD1 matching 8 bases. J was trimmed by 5 bases and V by 8 bases; bases with no gene match: 14. Germline V gives CDR1 MDHEN, CDR2 SYDVKM. The CDR3 has 15 residues. The CDR3 DNA sequence: TGTGCCAGCTCCGCCATACGACAGGGGAAGGACGAGCAGTACTTC. Protein product: CASSAIRQGKDEQYF.

About this clone: Different DNA sequences within this sample yield the same CDR3. This rearrangement joins TRBV9 to TRBJ2-7; a weak D match, TRBD1 (6 bases). V was cut by 0 bases and J by 3 bases, with 10 bases left in between. In germline, CDR1 is SGDLS, CDR2 YYNGEE. The CDR3 contains 14 residues. The CDR3 region has the DNA TGTGCCAGCAGCGTAGGGGACACCCACTACGAGCAGTACTTC. It codes for CASSVGDTHYEQYF.

This clone was recorded once. This rearrangement joins TRBV5-4 to TRBJ2-5; 7 nucleotides line up with TRBD2. The CDR3 consists of 15 residues. Looked up from germline, CDR1 is SGHNT and CDR2 is YYREEE (reference sequence). Trimming at V came to 0 bases and at J to 1 base, leaving 3 bases not matched to a gene. The CDR3 reads CASSLVGEGQETQYF. CDR3 nucleotide sequence: TGTGCCAGCAGCTTGGTGGGGGAGGGCCAAGAGACCCAGTACTTC.

The chain combines TRBV9 with TRBJ1-2; 7 positions agree with TRBD1. This CDR3 has 15 amino acids. V was pared by 3 bases and J by 0 bases, with 5 bases of the junction left unmatched. Per germline, CDR1 SGDLS and CDR2 YYNGEE. CDR3: CASSDRGSANYGYTF. The CDR3 nucleotides are TGTGCCAGCAGCGACAGGGGAAGCGCTAACTATGGCTACACCTTC.

The chain recombines TRBV7-2 with TRBJ2-7; 10 bases are a match to TRBD2. Germline CDR1 SGHTA, CDR2 FQGNSA. CDR3 size: 13 residues. After removal of 1 base from V and 11 bases from J, the junction contained 5 bases not matched to a gene. Here the CDR3 reads CASSLDSGGFEYF. CDR3 in DNA: TGTGCCAGCAGCTTAGATAGCGGGGGGTTTGAGTACTTC.

The chain employs TRBV5-1 and TRBJ1-4; the D gene is possibly TRBD1 (5 bases). This CDR3 has 14 amino acids. Trimming pared 2 bases from V and 3 bases from J, leaving 8 bases between. CDR1 SGHRS and CDR2 YFSETQ come from the germline V gene. In DNA form, the CDR3 reads TGCGCCAGCAGCTTAGGGGATGCTAATGAAAAACTGTTTTTT. Encoded protein: CASSLGDANEKLFF.

J is TRBJ1-1 and V is TRBV3-1 (or the pseudogene TRBV3-2), with unresolved D. Trimming shortened V by 8 bases and J by 5 bases, and 18 bases separated the two germline ends. The CDR3 contains 14 residues. Germline values: CDR1 LGHDT, CDR2 YNNKEL (reference sequence). In DNA, the CDR3 is TGTGCCAGCCGCTCTTTCGGGTTCCAGACTGAAGCTTTCTTT. Protein: CASRSFGFQTEAFF.

The V call is TRBV2, the J call TRBJ1-4; D may be TRBD1 (5 bases). In germline, CDR1 is SNHLY, CDR2 FYNNEI. Trimming pared 8 bases from V and 6 bases from J, leaving 16 bases between. The CDR3 length is 14 residues. For the CDR3, the DNA is TGTGCCAGCCGGGGCGGAGGGAAGGATGAAAAACTGTTTTTT. Amino acid sequence: CASRGGGKDEKLFF.